These 9 T cell receptor beta chains originate from one sample sequenced in a study of T-cell reconstitution after alpha-beta-depleted transplantation in children. It was with unique molecular identifiers that the TCRbeta library was prepared. Each CDR3 protein gets one entry after TCRdb re-called the PCR reads with MiXCR. The sample includes 150,000 to 250,000 distinct CDR3 sequences, 6.3% of them seen just once. Material: PBMCs, obtained before TCRalphabeta/CD19-depleted stem cell transplant. All receptors derive from a girl under three years old with combined immunodeficiency, due to receive a stem cell transplant.

In its sample, this clonotype was seen many times. This chain links TRBV5-1 with TRBJ2-7; 13 nucleotides line up with TRBD2. Germline V gene sequence: CDR1 SGHRS, CDR2 YFSETQ. This CDR3 is 15 amino acids long. J was trimmed by 3 bases and V by 4 bases; bases with no gene match: 4. The CDR3 is CASSPRTSGSYEQYF. As DNA, the CDR3 is TGCGCCAGCAGCCCCCGGACTAGCGGGAGCTACGAGCAGTACTTC.

This clonotype was counted many times. The CDR3 protein is CASSPPSGANVLTF. Here the CDR3 DNA reads TGTGCCAGCAGCCCCCCCTCTGGGGCCAACGTCCTGACTTTC. The rearrangement joins TRBV13 to TRBJ2-6; D gene unclear. Germline CDR1 and CDR2: PRHDT and FYEKMQ (reference sequence). V lost 5 bases and J 0 bases, leaving 5 bases between the germline ends. This CDR3 contains 14 residues.

The V call is TRBV4-1, the J call TRBJ2-7; possible D gene TRBD2, 7 bases. Per germline, CDR1 MGHRA and CDR2 YSYEKL. V lost 1 base, J lost 0 bases, and 13 bases lay in between. The CDR3 has 16 amino acids. CDR3 loop: CASSQGGGQSSYEQYF. The CDR3 bases are TGCGCCAGCAGCCAAGGGGGGGGCCAGAGCTCCTACGAGCAGTACTTC.

This clonotype was counted many times. The chain recombines TRBV15 with TRBJ2-3; TRBD2 aligns across 9 bases. The CDR3 spans 18 residues. Germline V gene lookup returns CDR1 LNHNV and CDR2 YYDKDF (reference sequence). V trimming: 5 bases; J trimming: 3 bases; junction bases outside the gene matches: 15. The CDR3 nucleotides are TGTGCCACCAGCCCCGTCGGCGGGGGGGCCGTTGTGACAGATACGCAGTATTTT. Translation gives CATSPVGGGAVVTDTQYF.

This clonotype was seen repeatedly, ten times or more. This sequence joins TRBV20-1 and TRBJ2-7, with D tentatively TRBD1 (5 bases). Germline CDR1 DFQATT, CDR2 SNEGSKA (reference sequence). CDR3 length equals 12 residues. The ends were cut back, 4 bases at V and 4 bases at J, with 11 bases in the middle. The CDR3 bases are TGCAGTGCTAACCTCCAGGGTTACGAGCAGTACTTC. Translating gives CSANLQGYEQYF.

This clonotype came up many times. The V and J genes are TRBV29-1 and TRBJ2-7, with TRBD1 as a possible D gene (6 bases). Deletions cut 7 bases from V and 3 bases from J, with 28 bases between. The CDR3 has 17 residues. The germline V gene has CDR1 SQVTM and CDR2 ANQGSEA. This chain's CDR3 is CSASWGPYRVPGYEQYF. The CDR3 DNA is TGCAGCGCCAGTTGGGGACCCTACAGGGTCCCAGGCTACGAGCAGTACTTC.

The table lists this clonotype with a few counts. The chain carries TRBV14 and TRBJ2-1; 7 nucleotides agree with TRBD2. V gave up 1 base and J gave up 4 bases; unmatched junction bases: 4. This CDR3 has 15 amino acids. CDR1 is SGHDN and CDR2 is FVKESK in the germline V gene. CDR3 loop: CASSQVASGYNEQFF. CDR3 bases: TGTGCCAGCAGCCAAGTTGCTAGCGGATACAATGAGCAGTTCTTC.

The J gene is TRBJ2-7, the V gene TRBV12-3 or TRBV12-4, with 9 bases aligning to TRBD2. The CDR3 spans 14 residues. Trimming at V came to 8 bases and at J to 6 bases, leaving 11 bases not matched to a gene. DNA of the CDR3: TGTGCCAGCTCATACTCCGGGCGGGGGGGCGAGCAGTACTTC. Amino acids: CASSYSGRGGEQYF.

The chain uses TRBV24-1 and TRBJ2-7, with no clear D. Trimming took off 3 bases at V and 7 bases at J, with 9 bases between the two ends. Germline CDR1 and CDR2: KGHDR and SFDVKD. The CDR3 consists of 12 residues. The CDR3 DNA follows: TGTGCCACCAGTGATATCATTGGAGAGCAGTACTTC. Translation gives CATSDIIGEQYF.